A selection of T cell receptor beta chains follows, all from one sample in a study of cytomegalovirus exposure and HLA in healthy donors. The assay was immunoSEQ multiplex PCR, and TCRdb's table has in-frame clones only and misses some. The repertoire holds about 110,000 clones, with roughly 84% as singletons. Sequencing was carried out using PBMCs. All receptors come from a woman in her late teens or twenties in good health and CMV-seronegative. Both conserved end residues are part of each CDR3. Fields, in order: clone size, V gene, J gene, D gene, CDR3 protein, CDR3 DNA. A D gene is named only where the DNA matches it firmly. The size entry is marked missing in some rows and otherwise reads once, few, many or a size class.

clone_size: NA
v_call: TRBV5-4
j_call: TRBJ1-6
d_call: TRBD1
cdr3_aa: CASSLQGVGSPLHF
cdr3_nt: TGTGCCAGCAGCCTACAGGGGGTTGGTTCACCCCTCCACTTT

clone_size: NA
v_call: TRBV7-9
j_call: TRBJ1-2
d_call: TRBD1
cdr3_aa: CASWRTGYNYGYTF
cdr3_nt: TGTGCCAGCTGGCGGACAGGATATAACTATGGCTACACCTTC

clone_size: once
v_call: TRBV5-4
j_call: TRBJ1-1
d_call: NA
cdr3_aa: CASSLTGFISTEAFF
cdr3_nt: TGTGCCAGCAGCTTGACAGGGTTTATTTCCACTGAAGCTTTCTTT

clone_size: NA
v_call: TRBV6-1
j_call: TRBJ2-7
d_call: TRBD1
cdr3_aa: CASSQGQAYEQYF
cdr3_nt: TGTGCCAGCAGTCAAGGACAGGCCTACGAGCAGTACTTC

clone_size: NA
v_call: TRBV28
j_call: TRBJ2-2
d_call: NA
cdr3_aa: CASSTWGGLPDTGELFF
cdr3_nt: TGTGCCAGCAGTACCTGGGGGGGGCTACCGGACACCGGGGAGCTGTTTTTT

clone_size: NA
v_call: TRBV4-2
j_call: TRBJ1-1
d_call: TRBD1
cdr3_aa: CASSPLTGGSLEAFF
cdr3_nt: TGTGCCAGCAGCCCCCTGACAGGGGGCTCCTTAGAAGCTTTCTTT

clone_size: NA
v_call: TRBV30
j_call: TRBJ1-2
d_call: TRBD1
cdr3_aa: CAWSGEFAGQGIGYGYTF
cdr3_nt: TGTGCCTGGAGTGGGGAATTCGCGGGACAGGGGATCGGTTATGGCTACACCTTC

clone_size: once
v_call: TRBV7-3
j_call: TRBJ2-7
d_call: NA
cdr3_aa: CASSFFGGGDSAYEQYF
cdr3_nt: TGTGCCAGCAGCTTTTTTGGAGGAGGGGACTCCGCCTACGAGCAGTACTTC

clone_size: NA
v_call: TRBV14
j_call: TRBJ2-7
d_call: NA
cdr3_aa: CASSQGSSYEQYF
cdr3_nt: TGTGCCAGCAGCCAGGGGAGTTCCTACGAGCAGTACTTC

clone_size: NA
v_call: TRBV7-9
j_call: TRBJ1-2
d_call: TRBD1
cdr3_aa: CASSSTGEDYGYTF
cdr3_nt: TGTGCCAGCAGCTCCACAGGGGAGGACTATGGCTACACCTTC

clone_size: NA
v_call: TRBV6-1
j_call: TRBJ1-3
d_call: NA
cdr3_aa: CASSVFQGTASGNTIYF
cdr3_nt: TGTGCCAGCAGTGTGTTCCAGGGTACCGCCTCTGGAAACACCATATATTTT

clone_size: NA
v_call: TRBV27
j_call: TRBJ2-2
d_call: NA
cdr3_aa: CASSFRQSRAGELFF
cdr3_nt: TGTGCCAGCAGTTTCCGGCAGAGCAGGGCCGGGGAGCTGTTTTTT

clone_size: few
v_call: TRBV7-9
j_call: TRBJ1-6
d_call: NA
cdr3_aa: CASSLVSTGPNSPLHF
cdr3_nt: TGTGCCAGCAGCTTAGTGTCTACAGGCCCTAATTCACCCCTCCACTTT

clone_size: NA
v_call: TRBV7-2
j_call: TRBJ2-7
d_call: NA
cdr3_aa: CASRKERGTFYEQYF
cdr3_nt: TGTGCCAGCAGGAAAGAGAGGGGGACGTTCTACGAGCAGTACTTC

clone_size: NA
v_call: TRBV13
j_call: TRBJ2-1
d_call: TRBD2
cdr3_aa: CASSSTSGGSYSYNEQFF
cdr3_nt: TGTGCCAGCAGCTCTACTAGCGGGGGGTCTTACTCCTACAATGAGCAGTTCTTC

clone_size: NA
v_call: TRBV28
j_call: TRBJ2-7
d_call: NA
cdr3_aa: CASSPSGLDEQYF
cdr3_nt: TGTGCCAGCAGCCCCAGCGGGCTCGACGAGCAGTACTTC

clone_size: NA
v_call: TRBV7-8
j_call: TRBJ2-2
d_call: TRBD2
cdr3_aa: CASSPELAGSAGELFF
cdr3_nt: TGTGCCAGCAGCCCCGAACTAGCGGGGTCCGCCGGGGAGCTGTTTTTT

clone_size: NA
v_call: TRBV6-5
j_call: TRBJ1-4
d_call: NA
cdr3_aa: CASSYSGGQGEKLFF
cdr3_nt: TGTGCCAGCAGTTACTCCGGCGGGCAGGGGGAAAAACTGTTTTTT

clone_size: NA
v_call: TRBV7-7
j_call: TRBJ2-5
d_call: NA
cdr3_aa: CASSQSGYSETQYF
cdr3_nt: TGTGCCAGCAGCCAATCAGGGTACTCAGAGACCCAGTACTTC

clone_size: NA
v_call: TRBV27
j_call: TRBJ2-2
d_call: NA
cdr3_aa: CASSRRVGTGELFF
cdr3_nt: TGTGCCAGTTCAAGGAGGGTTGGAACCGGGGAGCTGTTTTTT

clone_size: NA
v_call: TRBV27
j_call: TRBJ2-5
d_call: TRBD2
cdr3_aa: CASSPGTSGGRGYF
cdr3_nt: TGTGCCAGCAGTCCGGGGACTAGCGGGGGCCGAGGGTACTTC

clone_size: NA
v_call: TRBV27
j_call: TRBJ2-3
d_call: NA
cdr3_aa: CASSLVLGTDTQYF
cdr3_nt: TGTGCCAGCAGTCTTGTACTAGGCACAGATACGCAGTATTTT

clone_size: NA
v_call: TRBV11-3
j_call: TRBJ2-5
d_call: TRBD2
cdr3_aa: CASSLGLAGAQETQYF
cdr3_nt: TGTGCCAGCAGCTTAGGACTAGCGGGGGCGCAAGAGACCCAGTACTTC

clone_size: NA
v_call: TRBV13
j_call: TRBJ2-7
d_call: TRBD1
cdr3_aa: CASSKTGTGSYEQYF
cdr3_nt: TGTGCCAGCAGCAAAACCGGGACAGGGTCCTACGAGCAGTACTTC

clone_size: once
v_call: TRBV9
j_call: TRBJ2-5
d_call: TRBD2
cdr3_aa: CASSVGEGGGGQETQYF
cdr3_nt: TGTGCCAGCAGCGTAGGCGAAGGCGGGGGGGGACAAGAGACCCAGTACTTC

clone_size: NA
v_call: TRBV28
j_call: TRBJ1-6
d_call: NA
cdr3_aa: CASRASDSLNSPLHF
cdr3_nt: TGTGCCAGCAGGGCATCGGACAGTCTTAATTCACCCCTCCACTTT

clone_size: NA
v_call: TRBV7-6
j_call: TRBJ2-7
d_call: NA
cdr3_aa: CASSPKPGLYEQYF
cdr3_nt: TGTGCCAGCAGCCCAAAACCTGGCCTCTACGAGCAGTACTTC

clone_size: NA
v_call: TRBV6-1
j_call: TRBJ2-3
d_call: NA
cdr3_aa: CASQGGAGQSDTQYF
cdr3_nt: TGTGCCAGTCAGGGCGGGGCAGGGCAGTCAGATACGCAGTATTTT

clone_size: few
v_call: TRBV10-3
j_call: TRBJ2-4
d_call: NA
cdr3_aa: CAISSGFTDIQYF
cdr3_nt: TGTGCCATCAGCTCAGGGTTTACTGACATTCAGTACTTC

clone_size: NA
v_call: TRBV9
j_call: TRBJ1-1
d_call: NA
cdr3_aa: CASSVGGREAFF
cdr3_nt: TGTGCCAGCAGCGTAGGCGGCAGAGAAGCTTTCTTT

clone_size: once
v_call: TRBV5-1
j_call: TRBJ1-1
d_call: NA
cdr3_aa: CASSPGTGLVTEAFF
cdr3_nt: TGCGCCAGCAGCCCGGGTACCGGCTTGGTCACTGAAGCTTTCTTT